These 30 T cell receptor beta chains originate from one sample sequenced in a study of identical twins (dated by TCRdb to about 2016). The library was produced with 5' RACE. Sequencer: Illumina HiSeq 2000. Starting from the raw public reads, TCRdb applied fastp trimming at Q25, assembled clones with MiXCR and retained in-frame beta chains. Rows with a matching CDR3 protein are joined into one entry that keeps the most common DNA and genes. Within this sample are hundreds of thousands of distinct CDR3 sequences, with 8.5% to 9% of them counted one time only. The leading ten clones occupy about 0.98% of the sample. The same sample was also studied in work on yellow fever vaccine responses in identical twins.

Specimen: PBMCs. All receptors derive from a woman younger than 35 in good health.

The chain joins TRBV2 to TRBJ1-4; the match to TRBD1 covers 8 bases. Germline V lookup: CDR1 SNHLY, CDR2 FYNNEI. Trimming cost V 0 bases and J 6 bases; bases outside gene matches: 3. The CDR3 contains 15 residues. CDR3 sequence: CASSEAGRGHEKLFF. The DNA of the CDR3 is TGTGCCAGCAGTGAAGCGGGCAGGGGGCATGAAAAACTGTTTTTT.

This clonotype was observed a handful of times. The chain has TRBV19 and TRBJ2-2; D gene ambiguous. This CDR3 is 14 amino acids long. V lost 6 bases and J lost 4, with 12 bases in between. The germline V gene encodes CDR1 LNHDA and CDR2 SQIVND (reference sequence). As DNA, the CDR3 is TGTGCCAGTAGGGAGAGGACGGGCACCGGGGAGCTGTTTTTT. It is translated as CASRERTGTGELFF.

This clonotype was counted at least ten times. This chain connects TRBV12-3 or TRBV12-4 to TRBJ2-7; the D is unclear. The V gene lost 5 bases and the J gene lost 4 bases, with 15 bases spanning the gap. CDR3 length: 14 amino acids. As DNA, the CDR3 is TGTGCCAGCAGTCTAAACGACGGACCTTACGAGCAGTACTTC. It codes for CASSLNDGPYEQYF.

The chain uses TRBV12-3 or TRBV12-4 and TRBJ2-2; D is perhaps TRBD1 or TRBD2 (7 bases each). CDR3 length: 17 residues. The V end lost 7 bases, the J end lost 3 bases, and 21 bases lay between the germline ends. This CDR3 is CASKLGGQGVDTGELFF. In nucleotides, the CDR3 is TGTGCCAGCAAATTGGGGGGGCAGGGGGTAGACACCGGGGAGCTGTTTTTT.

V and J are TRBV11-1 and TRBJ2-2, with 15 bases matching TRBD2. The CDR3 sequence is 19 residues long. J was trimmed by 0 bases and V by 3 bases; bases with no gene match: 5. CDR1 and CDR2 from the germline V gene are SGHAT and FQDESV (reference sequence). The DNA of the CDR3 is TGTGCCAGCAGCTTTCCCGGACTAGCGGGGGGGCCGAACACCGGGGAGCTGTTTTTT. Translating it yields CASSFPGLAGGPNTGELFF. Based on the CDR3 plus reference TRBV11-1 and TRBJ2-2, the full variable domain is EAEVAQSPRYKITEKSQAVAFWCDPISGHATLYWYRQILGQGPELLVQFQDESVVDDSQLPKDRFSAERLKGVDSTLKIQPAELGDSAMYLCASSFPGLAGGPNTGELFFGEGSRLTVL.

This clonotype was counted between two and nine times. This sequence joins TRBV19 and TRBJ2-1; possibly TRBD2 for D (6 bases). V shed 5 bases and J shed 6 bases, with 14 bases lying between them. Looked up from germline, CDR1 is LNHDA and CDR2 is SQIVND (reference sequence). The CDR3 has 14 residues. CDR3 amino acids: CASSSQRTTNEQFF. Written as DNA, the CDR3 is TGTGCCAGTAGTTCCCAGCGGACTACCAATGAGCAGTTCTTC.

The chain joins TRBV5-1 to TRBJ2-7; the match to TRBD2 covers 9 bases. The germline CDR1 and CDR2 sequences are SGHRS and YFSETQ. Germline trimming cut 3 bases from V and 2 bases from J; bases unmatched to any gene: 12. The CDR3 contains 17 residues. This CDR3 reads CASSSGSGGGAAYEQYF. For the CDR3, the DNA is TGCGCCAGCAGCTCCGGATCTGGCGGGGGGGCCGCCTACGAGCAGTACTTC.

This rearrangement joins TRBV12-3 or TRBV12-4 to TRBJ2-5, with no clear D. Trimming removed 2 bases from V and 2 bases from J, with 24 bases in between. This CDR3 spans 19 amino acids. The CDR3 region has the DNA TGTGCCAGCAGTTTACGATTGTCGGTAGATTCACCAACTCAAGAGACCCAGTACTTC. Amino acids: CASSLRLSVDSPTQETQYF.

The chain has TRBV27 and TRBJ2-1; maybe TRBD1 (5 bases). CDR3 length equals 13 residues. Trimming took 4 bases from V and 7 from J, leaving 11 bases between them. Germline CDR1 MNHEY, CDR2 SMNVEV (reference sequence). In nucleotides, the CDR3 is TGTGCCAGCAGTTCCCAAGGGGTTAATGAGCAGTTCTTC. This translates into CASSSQGVNEQFF.

CDR3 DNA sequence: TGTGCCAGCAGCTTAGTAGGAGACGGGGAGCTGTTTTTT. This translates into CASSLVGDGELFF. The chain joins TRBV7-9 to TRBJ2-2; the D is unclear. CDR3 size: 13 residues. V was shortened by 1 base and J by 7 bases, with 7 bases between the two germline ends. Germline loops: CDR1 SEHNR, CDR2 FQNEAQ (reference sequence).

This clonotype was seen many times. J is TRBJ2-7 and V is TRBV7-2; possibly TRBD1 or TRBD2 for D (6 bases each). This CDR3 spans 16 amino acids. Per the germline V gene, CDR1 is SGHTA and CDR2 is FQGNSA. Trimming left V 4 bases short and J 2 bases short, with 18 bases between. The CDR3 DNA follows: TGTGCCAGCAGCTACCTGGAGGGGGGTCCTCCCTACGAGCAGTACTTC. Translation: CASSYLEGGPPYEQYF.

CDR3 DNA: TGTGCCAGCTCACCACAACTCGGAAGAGGGGCAAATTCACCCCTCCACTTT. Amino acid sequence: CASSPQLGRGANSPLHF. This chain uses TRBV18 with TRBJ1-6, with a weak D call TRBD1 (5 bases). The CDR3 is 17 amino acids. V shed 1 base and J shed 7 bases, with 17 bases lying between them. Per germline, CDR1 KGHSH and CDR2 LQKENI.

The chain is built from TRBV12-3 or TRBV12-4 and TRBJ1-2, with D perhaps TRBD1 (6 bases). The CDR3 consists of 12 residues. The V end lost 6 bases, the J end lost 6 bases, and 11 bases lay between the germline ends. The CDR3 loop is CASRTGWNGYTF. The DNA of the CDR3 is TGTGCCAGCAGAACAGGGTGGAATGGCTACACCTTC.

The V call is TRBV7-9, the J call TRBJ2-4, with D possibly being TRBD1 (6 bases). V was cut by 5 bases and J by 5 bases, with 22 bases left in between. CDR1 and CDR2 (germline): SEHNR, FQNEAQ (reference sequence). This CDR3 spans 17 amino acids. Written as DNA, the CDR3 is TGTGCCAGCAGCACCCCCCAGGACAGTCGGAGCCAAAACATTCAGTACTTC. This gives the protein CASSTPQDSRSQNIQYF.

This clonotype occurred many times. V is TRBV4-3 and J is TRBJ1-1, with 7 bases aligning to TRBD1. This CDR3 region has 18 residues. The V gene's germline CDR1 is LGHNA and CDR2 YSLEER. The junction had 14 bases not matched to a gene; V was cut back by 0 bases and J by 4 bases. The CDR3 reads CASSQDLMGQFRFTEAFF. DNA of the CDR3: TGCGCCAGCAGCCAAGATCTGATGGGACAGTTCCGTTTCACTGAAGCTTTCTTT.

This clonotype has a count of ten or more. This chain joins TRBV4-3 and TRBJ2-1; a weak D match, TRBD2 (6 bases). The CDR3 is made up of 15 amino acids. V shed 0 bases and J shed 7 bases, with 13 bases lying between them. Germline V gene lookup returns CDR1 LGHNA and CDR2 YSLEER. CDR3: CASSQEYREWNEQFF. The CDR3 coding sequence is TGCGCCAGCAGCCAAGAGTACCGGGAGTGGAATGAGCAGTTCTTC.

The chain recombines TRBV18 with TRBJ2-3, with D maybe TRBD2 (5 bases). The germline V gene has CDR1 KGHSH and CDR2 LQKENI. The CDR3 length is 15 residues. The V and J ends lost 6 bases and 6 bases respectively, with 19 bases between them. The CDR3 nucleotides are TGTGCCAGCTCCACGGGGAGAGATGTCATGGATACGCAGTATTTT. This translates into CASSTGRDVMDTQYF.

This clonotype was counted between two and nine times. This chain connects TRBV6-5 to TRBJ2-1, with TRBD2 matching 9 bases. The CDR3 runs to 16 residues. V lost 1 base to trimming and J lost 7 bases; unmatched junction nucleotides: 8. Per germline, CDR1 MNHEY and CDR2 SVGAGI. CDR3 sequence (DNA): TGTGCCAGCAGTTACTTGCTAGCGGGAAATGGAAATGAGCAGTTCTTC. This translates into CASSYLLAGNGNEQFF.

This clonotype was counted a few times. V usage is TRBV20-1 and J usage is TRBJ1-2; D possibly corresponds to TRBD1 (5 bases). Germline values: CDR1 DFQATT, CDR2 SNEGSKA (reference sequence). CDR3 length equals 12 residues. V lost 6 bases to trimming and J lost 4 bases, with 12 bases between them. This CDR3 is CSARDRPYGYTF. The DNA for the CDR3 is TGCAGTGCCCGTGACAGACCCTATGGCTACACCTTC.

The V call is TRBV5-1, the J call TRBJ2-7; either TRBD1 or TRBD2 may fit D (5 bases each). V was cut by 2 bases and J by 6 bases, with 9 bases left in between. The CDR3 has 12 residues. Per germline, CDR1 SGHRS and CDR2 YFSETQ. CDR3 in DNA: TGCGCCAGCAGCTTCTCAGGGAGCGAGCAGTACTTC. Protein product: CASSFSGSEQYF. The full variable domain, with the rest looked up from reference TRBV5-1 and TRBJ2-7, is KAGVTQTPRYLIKTRGQQVTLSCSPISGHRSVSWYQQTPGQGLQFLFEYFSETQRNKGNFPGRFSGRQFSNSRSEMNVSTLELGDSALYLCASSFSGSEQYFGPGTRLTVT.

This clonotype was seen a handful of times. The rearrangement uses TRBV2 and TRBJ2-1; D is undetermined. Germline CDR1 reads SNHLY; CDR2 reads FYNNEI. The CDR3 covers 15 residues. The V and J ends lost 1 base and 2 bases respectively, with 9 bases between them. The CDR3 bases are TGTGCCAGCAGTGAAGGACCGGCGGCCTACAATGAGCAGTTCTTC. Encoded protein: CASSEGPAAYNEQFF.

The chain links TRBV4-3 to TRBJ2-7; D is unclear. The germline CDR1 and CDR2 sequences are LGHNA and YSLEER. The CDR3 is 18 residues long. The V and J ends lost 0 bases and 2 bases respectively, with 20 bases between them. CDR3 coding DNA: TGCGCCAGCAGCCAAGAAGTAGGTGTCTTCGATCCACCCTACGAGCAGTACTTC. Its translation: CASSQEVGVFDPPYEQYF.

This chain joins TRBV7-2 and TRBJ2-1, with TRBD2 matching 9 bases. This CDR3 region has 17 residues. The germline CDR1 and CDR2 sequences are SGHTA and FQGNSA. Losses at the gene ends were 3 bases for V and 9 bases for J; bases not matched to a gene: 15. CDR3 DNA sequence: TGTGCCAGCAGCTTGCTTATACGGCTAGCGGGGACCGTTGAGCAGTTCTTC. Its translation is CASSLLIRLAGTVEQFF.

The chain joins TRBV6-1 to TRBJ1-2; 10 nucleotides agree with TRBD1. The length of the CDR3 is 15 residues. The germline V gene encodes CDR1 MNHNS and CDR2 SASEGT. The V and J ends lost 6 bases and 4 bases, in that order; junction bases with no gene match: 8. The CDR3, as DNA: TGTGCCAGCAGCCACCGGGACAGGGGTGGCTATGGCTACACCTTC. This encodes CASSHRDRGGYGYTF.

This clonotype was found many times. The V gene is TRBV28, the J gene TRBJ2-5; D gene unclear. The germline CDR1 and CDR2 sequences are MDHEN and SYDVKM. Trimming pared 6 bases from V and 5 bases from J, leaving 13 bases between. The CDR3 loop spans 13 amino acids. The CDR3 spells CASSHGPGETQYF. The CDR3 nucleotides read TGTGCCAGCAGCCATGGACCTGGGGAGACCCAGTACTTC. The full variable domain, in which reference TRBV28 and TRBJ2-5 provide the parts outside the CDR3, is DVKVTQSSRYLVKRTGEKVFLECVQDMDHENMFWYRQDPGLGLRLIYFSYDVKMKEKGDIPEGYSVSREKKERFSLILESASTNQTSMYLCASSHGPGETQYFGPGTRLLVL.

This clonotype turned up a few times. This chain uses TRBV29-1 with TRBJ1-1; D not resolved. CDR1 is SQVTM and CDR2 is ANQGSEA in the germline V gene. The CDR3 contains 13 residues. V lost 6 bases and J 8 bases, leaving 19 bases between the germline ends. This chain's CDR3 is CSVVDGDTAEAFF. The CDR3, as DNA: TGCAGCGTAGTCGACGGGGATACGGCCGAAGCTTTCTTT.

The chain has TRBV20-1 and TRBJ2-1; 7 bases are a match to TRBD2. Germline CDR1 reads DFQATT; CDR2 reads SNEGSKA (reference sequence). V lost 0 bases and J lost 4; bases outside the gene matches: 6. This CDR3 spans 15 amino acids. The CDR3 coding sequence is TGCAGTGCTAGAGATTACAGCGGGGCATACAATGAGCAGTTCTTC. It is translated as CSARDYSGAYNEQFF.

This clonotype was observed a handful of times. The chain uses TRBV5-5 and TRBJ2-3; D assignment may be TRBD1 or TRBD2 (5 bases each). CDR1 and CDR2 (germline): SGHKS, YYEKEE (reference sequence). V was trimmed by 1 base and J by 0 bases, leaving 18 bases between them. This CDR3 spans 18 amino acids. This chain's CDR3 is CASSLTSGTQTSTDTQYF. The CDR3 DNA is TGTGCCAGCAGCTTGACCTCCGGGACGCAGACTAGCACAGATACGCAGTATTTT.

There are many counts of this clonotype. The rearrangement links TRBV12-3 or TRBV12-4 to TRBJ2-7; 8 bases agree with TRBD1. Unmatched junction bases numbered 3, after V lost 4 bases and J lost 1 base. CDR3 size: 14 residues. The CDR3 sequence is CASSSGQASYEQYF. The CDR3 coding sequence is TGTGCCAGCAGTTCGGGACAGGCTTCCTACGAGCAGTACTTC.

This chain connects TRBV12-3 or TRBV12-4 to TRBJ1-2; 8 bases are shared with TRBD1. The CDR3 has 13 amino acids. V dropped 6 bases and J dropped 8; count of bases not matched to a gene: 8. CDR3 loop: CASRAGGPDGYTF. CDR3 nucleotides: TGTGCCAGCAGAGCAGGGGGCCCTGACGGCTACACCTTC.